Listed here are 28 T cell receptor beta chains from one sample, sequenced in a study of T cell repertoires in aging, cancer and after chemotherapy. A mixed TRB-A/B primer pool amplified rearranged TRB by multiplex touch-down PCR. TCRdb analysed the multiplex PCR reads with MiXCR anew, one entry per CDR3 protein. The table shows over 10,000 distinct CDR3 sequences, with less than 30% occurring only once. Amplification of TCR beta used genomic DNA extracted from peripheral blood. The specimen sequenced was blood. All receptors come from a human donor in good health.

Sample share makes this clonotype medium-sized. V usage is TRBV29-1 and J usage is TRBJ2-3; D unclear. The V gene's germline CDR1 is SQVTM and CDR2 ANQGSEA. V was shortened by 4 bases and J by 2 bases, with 10 bases between the two germline ends. The CDR3 covers 13 residues. Written as DNA, the CDR3 is TGCAGCGTTGCAAGGGATTTCACAGATACGCAGTATTTT. Amino acid sequence: CSVARDFTDTQYF.

This chain uses TRBV12-3 or TRBV12-4 with TRBJ2-4; tentative D call: TRBD2 (6 bases). The length of the CDR3 is 15 residues. With 6 bases removed from V and 7 bases from J, the gap between germline ends came to 19 bases. The CDR3 region has the DNA TGTGCCAGCAGCGAGATTGGAGGGCCAAGGAACATTCAGTACTTC. Translating gives CASSEIGGPRNIQYF.

The chain has TRBV28 and TRBJ1-3; D uncertain. Trimming removed 6 bases at V and 1 base at J, with 10 bases between. The germline V gene encodes CDR1 MDHEN and CDR2 SYDVKM. The CDR3 spans 14 residues. The CDR3 bases are TGTGCCAGCAGCCTAGGGTCTTCTGGAAACACCATATATTTT. It yields the protein CASSLGSSGNTIYF.

The chain joins TRBV18 to TRBJ1-5; D uncertain. CDR1 and CDR2 from the germline V gene are KGHSH and LQKENI. The CDR3 sequence is 13 residues long. Deletions cut 4 bases from V and 7 bases from J, with 11 bases between. The CDR3 DNA reads as TGTGCCAGCTCACTACAAAAAGGGCAGCCCCAGCATTTT. As protein: CASSLQKGQPQHF.

This clonotype has just a few counts. The gene calls are TRBV7-6 and TRBJ2-1; 12 bases align to TRBD2. The CDR3 runs to 16 residues. Germline assignment: CDR1 SGHVS and CDR2 FNYEAQ. V shed 1 base, J shed 4 bases, and the junction held 2 bases outside the gene matches. The CDR3 here is CASSLELAGGYNEQFF. DNA for the CDR3: TGTGCCAGCAGCTTAGAACTAGCGGGGGGATACAATGAGCAGTTCTTC.

V usage is TRBV20-1 and J usage is TRBJ2-1; no reliable D call. Between the trimmed V and J ends, which lost 1 base and 9 bases, there was a span of 16 bases. From germline, CDR1 is DFQATT and CDR2 SNEGSKA (reference sequence). The CDR3 contains 14 residues. The CDR3 DNA follows: TGCAGTGCTAGAGGTTCAGTTTCGACGGTTGAGCAGTTCTTC. This translates into CSARGSVSTVEQFF.

The CDR3 loop reads CASSYGQGPLEGLEAFF. CDR3 bases: TGTGCCAGCAGTTATGGACAGGGGCCGTTGGAGGGGCTAGAAGCTTTCTTT. The chain uses TRBV6-5 and TRBJ1-1; the match to TRBD1 covers 9 bases. The CDR3 loop spans 17 amino acids. V shed 3 bases and J 8 bases; nucleotides not matched to a gene: 16. Germline V gene sequence: CDR1 MNHEY, CDR2 SVGAGI.

This chain uses TRBV4-1 with TRBJ1-1; no clear D gene. Germline CDR1 MGHRA, CDR2 YSYEKL. V was shortened by 5 bases and J by 1 base, with 11 bases between the two germline ends. This CDR3 is built from 14 residues. The CDR3 loop is CASSSDNWNTEAFF. CDR3 nucleotide sequence: TGCGCCAGCAGCTCCGATAATTGGAACACTGAAGCTTTCTTT.

The rearrangement links TRBV23-1 to TRBJ1-2; 8 bases line up with TRBD1. TRBV23-1 is classed as an ORF, of uncertain function. With V trimmed by 7 bases and J by 8 bases, 21 bases remained unmatched. The CDR3 loop spans 17 amino acids. The CDR3 DNA reads as TGCGCCAGCACTACCATTGACAGGGGAAGGGCTCGTTGCGGCTACACCTTC. Translation gives CASTTIDRGRARCGYTF.

Concerning this clonotype itself: It may be a read error: a sequence one base away is much more abundant. The rearrangement links TRBV6-2 or TRBV6-3 to TRBJ1-6; 7 nucleotides agree with TRBD1. The germline CDR1 and CDR2 sequences are MNHEY and SVGEGT. This CDR3 spans 13 amino acids. The V gene end was trimmed by 5 bases and the J gene end by 11 bases; junction bases not matched to a gene: 6. CDR3 protein: CASSPRTGPPLHF. CDR3 nucleotide sequence: TGTGCCAGCAGTCCCCGGACAGGACCACCCCTCCACTTT.

V and J are TRBV19 and TRBJ1-5; D gene uncertain. This CDR3 is 13 amino acids long. CDR1 LNHDA and CDR2 SQIVND come from the germline V gene (reference sequence). Trimming left V 10 bases short and J 3 bases short, with 13 bases between. The CDR3 DNA follows: TGTGCCACCAGGAGAGTACCCAATCAGCCCCAGCATTTT. It specifies CATRRVPNQPQHF.

This clonotype occurred a few times. The gene calls are TRBV19 and TRBJ2-1; 9 bases are shared with TRBD1. CDR1 and CDR2 from the germline V gene are LNHDA and SQIVND (reference sequence). The CDR3 spans 16 residues. The ends lost 5 bases at V and 9 bases at J; junction bases unmatched: 14. CDR3 sequence reads: CASSLTGTGKVSEQFF. CDR3 nucleotide sequence: TGTGCCAGTAGTTTAACCGGGACAGGGAAGGTTAGTGAGCAGTTCTTC.

DNA for the CDR3: TGTGCCAGCAGTTTAGTTGACCGTCTCCCCCAGTACTTC. It codes for CASSLVDRLPQYF. V is TRBV12-3 or TRBV12-4 and J is TRBJ2-7; unclear D gene. The length of the CDR3 is 13 residues. Trimming pared 1 base from V and 10 bases from J, leaving 14 bases between.

The chain joins TRBV5-1 to TRBJ1-5; D unclear. Trimming removed 2 bases at V and 1 base at J, with 7 bases between. Germline lookup yields CDR1 SGHRS and CDR2 YFSETQ. CDR3 length: 14 amino acids. The CDR3 bases are TGCGCCAGCAGCTTCAGGTACAGCAATCAGCCCCAGCATTTT. The encoded protein is CASSFRYSNQPQHF.

This chain links TRBV18 with TRBJ2-6; 11 nucleotides match TRBD2. The CDR3 is 18 residues long. Trimming at V came to 3 bases and at J to 2 bases, leaving 6 bases not matched to a gene. Germline V gene data show CDR1 as KGHSH and CDR2 as LQKENI. In DNA, the CDR3 is TGTGCCAGCTCACCCGTGACTAGCGGGGCAACTGGGGCCAACGTCCTGACTTTC. Protein sequence: CASSPVTSGATGANVLTF. The whole variable domain, remainder taken from reference TRBV18 and TRBJ2-6, is NAGVMQNPRHLVRRRGQEARLRCSPMKGHSHVYWYRQLPEEGLKFMVYLQKENIIDESGMPKERFSAEFPKEGPSILRIQQVVRGDSAAYFCASSPVTSGATGANVLTFGAGSRLTVL.

This clonotype was seen a handful of times. The chain carries TRBV5-1 and TRBJ1-3; D call uncertain. Per germline, CDR1 SGHRS and CDR2 YFSETQ. The CDR3 is made up of 16 amino acids. V was clipped by 0 bases and J by 4 bases, with 14 bases between them. Written as DNA, the CDR3 is TGCGCCAGCAGCTTGGAAACCCCCCGTCGGGGAAACACCATATATTTT. Amino acid sequence: CASSLETPRRGNTIYF.

This clonotype was seen more than once but under ten times. The CDR3 sequence is CASSTAGGPKTQYF. The CDR3 region has the DNA TGTGCCAGTAGTACGGCGGGGGGGCCAAAGACCCAGTACTTC. V and J are TRBV19 and TRBJ2-5; 9 bases line up with TRBD2. Trimming at V came to 4 bases and at J to 6 bases, leaving 6 bases not matched to a gene. Germline V gene lookup returns CDR1 LNHDA and CDR2 SQIVND (reference sequence). The CDR3 contains 14 residues.

The chain has TRBV7-3 and TRBJ2-1, with D hard to call. Germline V CDR1 and CDR2: SGHTA, FQGTGA. The CDR3 length is 13 residues. Trimming took off 3 bases at V and 10 bases at J, with 13 bases between the two ends. The CDR3 DNA is TGTGCCAGCAGCTTGGGAACCCGGTCCGAGCAGTTCTTC. It translates to CASSLGTRSEQFF.

Worth noting for this clonotype: A clone one base away is much larger, so this may be a read error. Since the CDR3 does not end with the conserved phenylalanine or tryptophan, this likely comes from a read error. The chain employs TRBV30 and TRBJ2-3; possibly TRBD1 or TRBD2 for D (5 bases each). V was shortened by 0 bases and J by 6 bases, with 10 bases between the two germline ends. Per germline, CDR1 GTSNPN and CDR2 SVGIG (reference sequence). The CDR3 runs 13 residues. The CDR3 DNA follows: TGTGCCTGGAGTGTAGCTGGGGGTGATACGCAGTATCTT. This sequence encodes CAWSVAGGDTQYL.

There are many counts of this clonotype. This chain links TRBV7-9 with TRBJ1-1; 8 bases are shared with TRBD1. Trimming at V came to 3 bases and at J to 10 bases, leaving 4 bases not matched to a gene. Germline V CDR1 and CDR2: SEHNR, FQNEAQ (reference sequence). The CDR3 has 12 residues. Here the CDR3 reads CASSFDRGSAFF. DNA of the CDR3: TGTGCCAGCAGCTTTGACAGGGGTTCAGCTTTCTTT.

This clonotype occurred a few times. J is TRBJ2-3 and V is TRBV7-2; no firm D call. Germline values: CDR1 SGHTA, CDR2 FQGNSA. The V and J ends lost 5 bases and 0 bases respectively, with 12 bases between them. The CDR3 extends over 15 amino acids. The CDR3 reads CASSPLGFSTDTQYF. CDR3 nucleotides: TGTGCCAGCAGCCCCCTGGGCTTTAGCACAGATACGCAGTATTTT.

The chain has TRBV14 and TRBJ1-1; D is ambiguous. The CDR3 is 13 residues long. V was trimmed by 5 bases and J by 0 bases, leaving 7 bases between them. The germline V gene encodes CDR1 SGHDN and CDR2 FVKESK. In DNA form, the CDR3 reads TGTGCCAGCAGCAGGTCCATGAACACTGAAGCTTTCTTT. Amino acids: CASSRSMNTEAFF.

The sample holds one count of this clonotype. This chain connects TRBV3-1 to TRBJ1-1; no clear D gene. Germline values: CDR1 LGHDT, CDR2 YNNKEL (reference sequence). This CDR3 comprises 14 residues. V shed 1 base and J shed 3 bases, with 9 bases lying between them. The DNA for the CDR3 is TGTGCCAGCAGCCAAGGGGTTCGGGACACTGAAGCTTTCTTT. It translates to CASSQGVRDTEAFF.

Worth noting for this clonotype: An end of the junction does not agree with germline; a read error may underlie this. J is TRBJ2-3 and V is TRBV10-3, with 7 bases lining up with TRBD2. CDR1 and CDR2 from the germline V gene are ENHRY and SYGVKD. The CDR3 is 15 amino acids. CDR3 sequence (DNA): TGTGCCAGCAGTGCTACTAGCGATAACACAGATACGCAGTATTTT. Protein: CASSATSDNTDTQYF.

This chain uses TRBV20-1 with TRBJ2-3, with unresolved D. Germline V gene lookup returns CDR1 DFQATT and CDR2 SNEGSKA (reference sequence). The CDR3 sequence is 12 residues long. V dropped 3 bases and J dropped 0 bases, with 4 bases sitting between them. The chain's CDR3 is CSASGSTDTQYF. CDR3 in DNA: TGCAGTGCTAGCGGTAGCACAGATACGCAGTATTTT.

This clonotype was counted a few times. This chain links TRBV7-3 with TRBJ1-1; 9 nucleotides align to TRBD1. The CDR3 has 15 residues. With 1 base clipped from V and 5 bases from J, the junction kept 5 bases outside the gene matches. Germline assignment: CDR1 SGHTA and CDR2 FQGTGA. DNA of the CDR3: TGTGCCAGCAGCTTAATGGCGGGACAGGGTACTGAAGCTTTCTTT. Its translation is CASSLMAGQGTEAFF.

This chain joins TRBV18 and TRBJ1-2; possible D gene TRBD1, 6 bases. The germline gives CDR1 KGHSH, CDR2 LQKENI. The CDR3 has 15 residues. V lost 6 bases and J lost 6, with 20 bases in between. CDR3 sequence reads: CASSPTTGSGDGYTF. The CDR3 nucleotides read TGTGCCAGCTCCCCCACCACGGGATCAGGGGATGGCTACACCTTC.

The rearrangement uses TRBV11-2 and TRBJ2-3; D may be TRBD1 or TRBD2 (5 bases each). The CDR3 length is 17 residues. Germline assignment: CDR1 SGHAT and CDR2 FQNNGV. Between the trimmed V and J ends, which lost 7 bases and 7 bases, there was a span of 27 bases. CDR3 bases: TGTGCCAGCAACCCGTCCGGGGCAGGGCATCGTCAGTATACGCAGTATTTT. It is translated as CASNPSGAGHRQYTQYF.